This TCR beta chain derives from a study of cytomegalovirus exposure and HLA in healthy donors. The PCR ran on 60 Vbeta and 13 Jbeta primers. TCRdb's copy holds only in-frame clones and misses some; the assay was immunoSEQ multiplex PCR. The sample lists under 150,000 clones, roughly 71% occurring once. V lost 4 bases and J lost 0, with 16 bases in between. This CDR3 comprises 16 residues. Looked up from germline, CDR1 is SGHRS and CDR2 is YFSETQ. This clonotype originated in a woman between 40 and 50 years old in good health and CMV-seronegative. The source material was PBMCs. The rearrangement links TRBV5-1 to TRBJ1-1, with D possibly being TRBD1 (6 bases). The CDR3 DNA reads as TGCGCCAGCAGCCCCATGGGGGAGGGGGTGAACACTGAAGCTTTCTTT. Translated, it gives CASSPMGEGVNTEAFF.